This passage covers 6 T cell receptor beta chains from one sample sequenced in a study of blood T cells in healthy people across ages. Combining a sample-barcoded 5' primer with a J-beta primer mix, a second PCR ran for about 7 to 11 cycles. Each CDR3 protein gets one entry after TCRdb re-called the 5' RACE reads with MiXCR. The table includes 700,000 to 850,000 distinct CDR3 sequences, 35% to 40% detected once. The sample was blood. Receptor source: a young man in good health.

There are many counts of this clonotype. The V call is TRBV6-2 or TRBV6-3, the J call TRBJ2-3; 7 bases fit TRBD1. Germline assignment: CDR1 MNHEY and CDR2 SVGEGT. The ends lost 2 bases at V and 5 bases at J; junction bases unmatched: 7. CDR3 length equals 15 residues. The CDR3 sequence is CASSYLDRAGDTQYF. The CDR3, as DNA: TGTGCCAGCAGTTACCTCGACAGGGCCGGAGATACGCAGTATTTT.

The J gene is TRBJ2-2, the V gene TRBV7-2; 9 nucleotides line up with TRBD2. CDR1 and CDR2 (germline): SGHTA, FQGNSA. Trimming at V came to 5 bases and at J to 4 bases, leaving 14 bases not matched to a gene. The CDR3 length is 18 residues. The CDR3 DNA sequence: TGTGCCAGCAGCCTCACGCGGGGGGGCCTTTCCAGCACCGGGGAGCTGTTTTTT. Encoded protein: CASSLTRGGLSSTGELFF.

The sample holds a few counts of this clonotype. This chain links TRBV7-2 with TRBJ2-1; unclear D gene. Gene TRBJ2-7 matches the end of the DNA better, so the J call may be wrong. Germline assignment: CDR1 SGHTA and CDR2 FQGNSA. This CDR3 region has 15 residues. The CDR3 DNA follows: TGTGCCAGCTCCGATATGGGGATAACTTACAATGAGCAGTACTTC. Its translation: CASSDMGITYNEQYF.

This clonotype has more than one count but fewer than ten. V usage is TRBV20-1 and J usage is TRBJ2-7; 7 bases line up with TRBD1. Germline V gene data show CDR1 as DFQATT and CDR2 as SNEGSKA (reference sequence). Unmatched junction bases numbered 12, after V lost 6 bases and J lost 7 bases. There are 13 residues in the CDR3. CDR3 DNA: TGCAGTGCACCCAGGACAGGCTGGGGGGAGCAGTACTTC. Its protein product is CSAPRTGWGEQYF.

This chain links TRBV5-1 with TRBJ2-3, with 14 bases identical to TRBD2. Trimming cost V 4 bases and J 2 bases; bases outside gene matches: 6. CDR3 size: 17 residues. CDR1 is SGHRS and CDR2 is YFSETQ in the germline V gene. Written as DNA, the CDR3 is TGCGCCAGCAGCACCGGACTAGCGGGGGGACTCACAGATACGCAGTATTTT. The encoded protein is CASSTGLAGGLTDTQYF.

This clonotype was seen once. The chain couples TRBV25-1 to TRBJ2-5; 8 bases are shared with TRBD1. Germline V lookup: CDR1 MGHDK, CDR2 SYGVNS. V shed 3 bases, J shed 11 bases, and the junction held 14 bases outside the gene matches. This CDR3 has 15 amino acids. In DNA, the CDR3 is TGTGCCAGCAGTGAGCCGGGACAGGCCTTCGGTGAGCAGTACTTC. Translated: CASSEPGQAFGEQYF.